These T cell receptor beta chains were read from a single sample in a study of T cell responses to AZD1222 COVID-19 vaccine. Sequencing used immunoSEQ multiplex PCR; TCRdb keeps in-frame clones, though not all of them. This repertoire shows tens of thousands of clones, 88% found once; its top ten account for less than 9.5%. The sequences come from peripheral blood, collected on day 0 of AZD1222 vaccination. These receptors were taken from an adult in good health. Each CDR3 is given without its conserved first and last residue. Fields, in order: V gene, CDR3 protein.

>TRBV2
ASSPATANTEAF
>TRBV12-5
ASGSGQGAIQPQH
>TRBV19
ASSIRQVPELF
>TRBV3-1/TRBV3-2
ASSPAGASGETQY
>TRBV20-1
SASILKREGLYEQY
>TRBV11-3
ASSLEGTTGELF
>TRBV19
ATLREATMNTEAF
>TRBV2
ASSEDRARNTEAF
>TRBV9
ASSVALQYSNQPQH
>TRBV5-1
ASSFSGRADNEQF
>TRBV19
ASSMFSLGNEQF
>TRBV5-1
ASSLRTGFEAF
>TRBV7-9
ASSRRNTEAF
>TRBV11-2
ASSFGTSATYEQY
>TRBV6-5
ASRPGGNTEAF
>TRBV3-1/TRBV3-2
ASSQDLRVGGYT
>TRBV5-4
ASSSRENYEQY
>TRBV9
ASSVALNFGYT
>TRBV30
AWGVGGGGAGELF
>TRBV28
ASSFIITEAF
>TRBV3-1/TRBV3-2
ASSQDRGVGTGELF
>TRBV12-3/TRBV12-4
ASSPGLAGQQF
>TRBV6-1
ASSEEAGGYNEQF
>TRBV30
AWSVRAGNTEAF
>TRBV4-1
ASSLQAGADTEAF
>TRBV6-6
ASSYGRSSYNEQF
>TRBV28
ASIGYGQMNTEAF
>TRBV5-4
ASSLTGIEQF
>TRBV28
ASRMDSPPTTSGNTIY
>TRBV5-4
ASSLRTVTSEAF
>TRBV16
ASSQSLGSGNTIY
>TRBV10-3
AISDPGRPNAEAF
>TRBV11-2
ASRILSGNRNEQF